This T cell receptor (beta chain) came from a study of blood T cell repertoires in COVID-19. Study in general: Acute-phase and convalescent COVID-19 samples originated in the United States, Italy and Spain. The cDNA or gDNA used as material had been derived from T cells, B-cell-depleted T cells, or PBMCs.

Looked up from germline, CDR1 is KGHSH and CDR2 is LQKENI. Trimming removed 3 bases at V and 10 bases at J, with 10 bases between. This CDR3 is 12 amino acids long. Sequencing used immunoSEQ multiplex PCR; TCRdb keeps in-frame clones, though not all of them. This table has approximately 240,000 clones, under 85% appearing once. The receptor comes from a woman in her forties with active or convalescent COVID-19. The sample consisted of peripheral blood. The rearrangement uses TRBV18 and TRBJ2-1, with D perhaps TRBD1 (6 bases). In DNA form, the CDR3 reads TGTGCCAGCTCACCTCCAGGACAGGAGCAGTTCTTC. Its protein product is CASSPPGQEQFF.